The subject of this entry is one T cell receptor (beta chain). What it binds is unknown. The sample belongs to a study of cytomegalovirus exposure and HLA in healthy donors. Study-level results: Within a later analysis, the majority of CMV-associated TCR beta chains appeared HLA-restricted.

The CDR3 has 14 amino acids. V was clipped by 3 bases and J by 4 bases, with 12 bases between them. CDR1 is MRHNA, CDR2 SNTAGT, per germline. The PCR employed 60 Vbeta primers together with 13 Jbeta primers. TCRdb keeps only in-frame clones here, not all; method: immunoSEQ multiplex PCR. The profile shows about 200,000 clones, approximately 70% of them singletons. The rearrangement joins TRBV6-4 to TRBJ2-5; tentatively, D is TRBD2 (5 bases). Sequencing used PBMCs. The TCR originated in a middle-aged man in good health and CMV-seropositive. CDR3 DNA: TGTGCCAGCAGTGAAAGGGAGTGTAGAGAGACCCAGTACTTC. This sequence encodes CASSERECRETQYF.